Shown below are 9 T cell receptor beta chains from a single sample sequenced in a study of PD-1 blockade in classical Hodgkin lymphoma. Each of the patients experienced relapse following autologous stem cell transplantation, and their brentuximab vedotin exposure differed. Profiling relied on immunoSEQ multiplex PCR, and the TCRdb table lists in-frame clones only, not all of them. The sample carries around 21,000 clones, approximately 69% recorded once. The sequencing here drew on peripheral blood mononuclear cells (PBMCs), taken at baseline. The receptors shown here come from a human donor with classical Hodgkin lymphoma.

This clone is large (0.1 to 1%) within its sample. The chain links TRBV29-1 to TRBJ2-1; D gene uncertain. Trimming cost V 4 bases and J 5 bases, with 15 bases left between them. In germline, CDR1 is SQVTM, CDR2 ANQGSEA. The CDR3 covers 14 residues. CDR3 DNA: TGCAGCGTTGGCGTCAGGTCGCAGGACAATGAGCAGTTCTTC. This translates into CSVGVRSQDNEQFF.

J is TRBJ2-7 and V is TRBV2; the D gene is possibly TRBD1 (6 bases). Germline loops: CDR1 SNHLY, CDR2 FYNNEI. The CDR3 runs 13 residues. Trimming left V 7 bases short and J 3 bases short, with 13 bases between. The CDR3 loop reads CASTGGGFYEQYF. CDR3 in DNA: TGTGCCAGCACCGGTGGGGGCTTCTACGAGCAGTACTTC.

The V and J genes are TRBV6-5 and TRBJ2-5; 9 nucleotides align to TRBD1. The CDR3 is 14 amino acids. J lost 7 bases, V lost 6 bases, and 9 bases had no gene match. In germline, CDR1 is MNHEY, CDR2 SVGAGI. The CDR3 sequence: CASSYDRGGVTQYF. In DNA, the CDR3 is TGTGCCAGCAGCTACGACAGGGGGGGGGTGACCCAGTACTTC.

The V call is TRBV4-3, the J call TRBJ2-6; 7 bases fit TRBD2. Germline CDR1 LGHNA, CDR2 YSLEER. V lost 0 bases, J lost 12 bases, and 11 bases stayed unmatched. This CDR3 region has 16 residues. The CDR3 sequence: CASSQDPGRGVSVLTF. Written as DNA, the CDR3 is TGCGCCAGCAGCCAAGATCCGGGGAGGGGAGTCTCCGTCCTGACTTTC.

The rearrangement joins TRBV19 to TRBJ2-6; weak D call: TRBD1 (6 bases). Germline CDR1 is LNHDA and CDR2 is SQIVND (reference sequence). The ends were cut back, 3 bases at V and 0 bases at J, with 18 bases in the middle. This CDR3 is built from 19 residues. Written as DNA, the CDR3 is TGTGCCAGTAGTATCCCTTGGGGGACAAGACCCTCTGGGGCCAACGTCCTGACTTTC. It translates to CASSIPWGTRPSGANVLTF.

This chain links TRBV19 with TRBJ1-5, with D perhaps TRBD1 (6 bases). CDR3 length equals 13 residues. Germline assignment: CDR1 LNHDA and CDR2 SQIVND (reference sequence). The V end lost 3 bases, the J end lost 5 bases, and 8 bases lay between the germline ends. The CDR3 coding sequence is TGTGCCAGTAGTATTAACAGGGATCAGCCCCAGCATTTT. Translating it yields CASSINRDQPQHF.

The chain combines TRBV30 with TRBJ2-5; D gene uncertain. The DNA matches TRBJ2-7 better at its end, which makes the J call doubtful. CDR3 length equals 13 residues. Germline assignment: CDR1 GTSNPN and CDR2 SVGIG (reference sequence). The CDR3 sequence is CAWSLLGQNEQYF. The CDR3 coding sequence is TGTGCCTGGAGCCTCCTTGGGCAGAACGAGCAGTACTTC.

This chain links TRBV4-3 with TRBJ2-7; D remains unclear. CDR1 and CDR2 from the germline V gene are LGHNA and YSLEER. The CDR3 loop spans 14 amino acids. The V end was cut by 3 bases, the J end by 0 bases, with 9 bases between. CDR3 bases: TGCGCCAGCAGCCAGTGGAGCAGCTCCTACGAGCAGTACTTC. Its protein is CASSQWSSSYEQYF.

The gene calls are TRBV7-9 and TRBJ2-1; no clear D gene. The CDR3 runs 12 residues. Germline V gene sequence: CDR1 SEHNR, CDR2 FQNEAQ (reference sequence). Trimming left V 6 bases short and J 6 bases short, with 9 bases between. The CDR3 DNA reads as TGTGCCAGCAGTAGTTGGGGCAATGAGCAGTTCTTC. Its translation: CASSSWGNEQFF.